The rows below give T cell receptor beta chains drawn from one sample of a study of PD-L1 blockade in urothelial cancer. Assay: immunoSEQ multiplex PCR; the TCRdb copy retains only in-frame clones and omits some. This sample carries more than 65,000 clones, around 90% of them seen once, and the ten largest clones take approximately 6%. The material sequenced was PBMCs, taken around atezolizumab (anti-PD-L1) treatment. The receptors stem from a woman in her seventies with urothelial cancer. Each CDR3 is given with its conserved first and last residue. Fields, in order: V gene, J gene, CDR3 protein.

TRBV10-3	TRBJ1-1	CAIRETGDTEAFF
TRBV29-1	TRBJ2-7	CSVEDPLGLAREQYF
TRBV5-1	TRBJ2-7	CASSLGLGASYEQYF
TRBV2	TRBJ2-7	CASNTRIGPYEQYF
TRBV7-7	TRBJ2-1	CASSLALTTNYNEQFF
TRBV6-5	TRBJ1-1	CASSYRTDTEAFF
TRBV5-1	TRBJ2-1	CASSTGTSYYNEQFF
TRBV4-2	TRBJ2-5	CASSQAHTVRVAGGQETQYF
TRBV27	TRBJ1-1	CASSYRGLDTEAFF
TRBV4-1	TRBJ1-1	CASSQDPGGNTEAFF
TRBV4-1	TRBJ2-1	CASSQGTSGFYNEQFF
TRBV6-6	TRBJ1-2	CASSYFFTGGNYGYTF
TRBV11-2	TRBJ2-2	CASSRQQGASSGELFF
TRBV4-1	TRBJ2-7	CASSQTGGAYEQYF
TRBV5-6	TRBJ1-2	CASSANRGFNYGYTF
TRBV27	TRBJ2-2	CASGLDGTGGVTGELFF
TRBV5-4	-	CASSPDEKPEQYF
TRBV4-2	TRBJ1-2	CASSRPGQHYGYTF
TRBV4-1	TRBJ2-3	CASRRTGSTLSTDTQYF
TRBV6-6	TRBJ2-1	CASSDGTSGVNEQFF
TRBV28	TRBJ1-1	CATETGAGAGNTEAFF
TRBV7-3	TRBJ2-7	CASSPGTSGASYEQYF
TRBV28	TRBJ2-5	CASRATGQETQYF
TRBV11-2	TRBJ1-2	CASSSTGGTYGYTF
TRBV23-1	TRBJ1-1	CASSQSNWKKGQVEAFF
TRBV7-9	TRBJ2-7	CASSSSGSRYEQYF
TRBV10-3	TRBJ2-7	CAISRPSGGNANSYEQYF
TRBV28	TRBJ2-7	CASSFPGVPPYEQYF
TRBV6-1	TRBJ2-7	CASDRTGVSYEQYF
TRBV18	TRBJ1-1	CASSPIIENTEAFF
TRBV10-3	TRBJ2-1	CAISERGGLAGGNNEQFF
TRBV6-1	TRBJ2-7	CASRTQGGYEQYF
TRBV30	TRBJ1-6	CAWSGTGSSPLHF
TRBV4-1	TRBJ1-3	CASSLGPGQRGNTIYF
TRBV30	TRBJ2-5	CAWRASAETQYF
TRBV10-3	TRBJ2-5	CAISEPGGGQETQYF
TRBV25-1	TRBJ2-1	CASSARTVRAYNEQFF
TRBV7-3	TRBJ2-1	CASSPGSSGRDEQFF
TRBV10-3	TRBJ2-1	CAISESTGSSYNEQFF
TRBV27	TRBJ2-7	CASSIQGASEQYF
TRBV5-1	TRBJ1-1	CASSWGQGNTEAFF
TRBV6-1	TRBJ2-5	CASSEREAQYF
TRBV6-6	TRBJ2-1	CASSYDGGAYNEQFF
TRBV28	TRBJ1-2	CASRDPVGDIFYGYTF
TRBV2	TRBJ1-1	CATLTVNTEAFF
TRBV9	TRBJ2-2	CASSQTGTGELFF
TRBV30	TRBJ1-4	CAWSKGGLLFF
TRBV5-1	TRBJ2-2	CASSLGQLNTGELFF
TRBV4-1	TRBJ2-1	CASSQEGVTTYNEQFF
TRBV4-1	TRBJ2-1	CASSHFRDEQFF
TRBV29-1	TRBJ2-5	CSVEYREVQETQYF
TRBV5-1	TRBJ2-2	CASSASGGVDTGELFF
TRBV11-2	TRBJ2-1	CASRGQSYNEQFF
TRBV6-1	TRBJ1-2	CASSSSAKLSYGYTF
TRBV30	TRBJ2-6	CAWSAGQGRFTGANVLTF